This is a list of T cell receptor beta chains from one sample in a study of T cells in Graves' hyperthyroidism and ophthalmopathy. MiXCR, applied by TCRdb to the multiplex PCR reads, yields one record per CDR3 protein. Of about 300,000 distinct CDR3 sequences in the sample, 16% were seen once. Material for sequencing was blood. These receptors were obtained from a man aged 25-45 years with Graves' hyperthyroidism. Both conserved end residues are part of each CDR3. Each record gives: V gene, clone size, CDR3 length, D gene, J gene, CDR3 DNA, CDR3 protein. A D gene is named only where the DNA matches it firmly. The size field is filled for only some rows; it gives once, few, many or a size class.

>TRBV20-1|few|16|TRBD2|TRBJ2-7
TGCAGTGCTAGTTCTAGCGGGCGCTCCCCCAAGGGCGAGCAGTACTTC
CSASSSGRSPKGEQYF
>TRBV11-2|.|13|.|TRBJ2-3
TGTGCCAGCAGCCCCCGCCCCGAGGATACGCAGTATTTT
CASSPRPEDTQYF
>TRBV20-1|many|12|.|TRBJ1-2
TGCAGTGCTCCTGAAACAGGGTATGGCTACACCTTC
CSAPETGYGYTF
>TRBV7-6|many|16|TRBD1|TRBJ2-1
TGTGCCAGCAGCCTAATGTTAGGGGGCCCCCACAATGAGCAGTTCTTC
CASSLMLGGPHNEQFF
>TRBV9|few|14|.|TRBJ1-6
TGTGCCAGCAGCGCAGAACAGGGTTATTCACCCCTCCACTTT
CASSAEQGYSPLHF
>TRBV6-2/TRBV6-3|many|16|TRBD1|TRBJ1-5
TGTGCCAGCAGTGACCCGGGACAGGGTGCTTATCAGCCCCAGCATTTT
CASSDPGQGAYQPQHF
>TRBV10-1|few|14|.|TRBJ1-1
TGCGCCAGCAGTCAGTCCATGGAGGTGACTGAAGCTTTCTTT
CASSQSMEVTEAFF
>TRBV18|.|16|TRBD2|TRBJ2-2
TGTGCCAGCTCACCTAGCGGGGTATCGACGACCGGGGAGCTGTTTTTT
CASSPSGVSTTGELFF
>TRBV18|many|14|TRBD1|TRBJ2-7
TGTGCCAGCTCACCACGGACAGGGTTTTACGAGCAGTACTTC
CASSPRTGFYEQYF
>TRBV11-2|many|15|.|TRBJ2-3
TGTGCCAGCAGACTCCACTGGCGGCCCACAGATACGCAGTATTTT
CASRLHWRPTDTQYF
>TRBV28|.|15|TRBD1|TRBJ2-3
TGTGCCAGCGGCGAGCAGGGGGCAAGCGCTGATACGCAGTATTTT
CASGEQGASADTQYF
>TRBV7-9|many|14|TRBD2|TRBJ2-7
TGTGCCAGCAGCCCTTCGGGACTAGGCTTCGAGCAGTACTTC
CASSPSGLGFEQYF
>TRBV7-9|.|14|TRBD2|TRBJ2-1
TGTGCCAGCAGTCGCGCAGCGGGGTTGAATGAGCAGTTCTTC
CASSRAAGLNEQFF
>TRBV7-3|.|12|.|TRBJ2-1
TGTGCCAGCAGCTCCACCCCCGATGAGCAGTTCTTC
CASSSTPDEQFF
>TRBV27|many|13|.|TRBJ1-2
TGTGCCAGCAGTTTAGCCCTCGGGAGTGGCTACACCTTC
CASSLALGSGYTF
>TRBV5-1|.|14|.|TRBJ2-7
TGCGCCAGCAGCTTGGAGACAGGGAGGAACGAGCAGTACTTC
CASSLETGRNEQYF
>TRBV5-1|.|13|.|TRBJ1-2
TGCGCCAGCAGCTTGGGGGTGGGCTATGGCTACACCTTC
CASSLGVGYGYTF
>TRBV28|once|15|TRBD1|TRBJ1-2
TGTGCCAGCACTGAAGGACCGGGACAGCTCTATGGCTACACCTTC
CASTEGPGQLYGYTF
>TRBV6-1|many|13|TRBD2|TRBJ2-1
TGTGCCAGCAGTGGAACGGCCAGCGGGAGACAGTTCTTC
CASSGTASGRQFF
>TRBV7-3|many|17|.|TRBJ2-3
TGTGCCAGCAGCCCCACGGGGGCTAGCGGCTCCACAGATACGCAGTATTTT
CASSPTGASGSTDTQYF
>TRBV9|.|16|.|TRBJ1-4
TGTGCCAGCAGCTCCCCCCCCAGCCCCAATAATGAAAAACTGTTTTTT
CASSSPPSPNNEKLFF
>TRBV7-7|few|16|.|TRBJ2-5
TGTGCTAGCAGCTTAGAGACGTGGACTGGAGGAGAGACCCAGTACTTC
CASSLETWTGGETQYF
>TRBV11-2|once|16|TRBD2|TRBJ2-3
TGTGCCAGCAGCCGCCTAGCGGGAATTTGGGCAGATACGCAGTATTTT
CASSRLAGIWADTQYF
>TRBV2|.|15|.|TRBJ2-3
TGTGCCAGCAGTGAAGGGGCCTCTAGCACAGATACGCAGTATTTT
CASSEGASSTDTQYF
>TRBV5-6|many|12|.|TRBJ1-5
TGTGCCAGCAGCTCCGGTAGTCAGCCCCAGCATTTT
CASSSGSQPQHF
>TRBV20-1|few|13|TRBD1|TRBJ1-2
TGCAGTGCTAGTGAGGACAGGGACTATGGCTACACCTTC
CSASEDRDYGYTF
>TRBV7-2|many|15|TRBD1|TRBJ1-5
TGTGCCAGCAGCTACAGGGGGCAGAGAAATCAGCCCCAGCATTTT
CASSYRGQRNQPQHF
>TRBV20-1|many|15|TRBD2|TRBJ2-7
TGCAGTGCTAGAGACTTGGGACTAGCCTCCTACGAGCAGTACTTC
CSARDLGLASYEQYF
>TRBV7-2|many|12|.|TRBJ2-7
TGTGCCAGCAGCTTTCTCTCCGACGAGCAGTACTTC
CASSFLSDEQYF
>TRBV5-5|.|13|.|TRBJ2-3
TGTGCCAGCCACGGCGGCCTCACAGATACGCAGTATTTT
CASHGGLTDTQYF
>TRBV2|many|13|.|TRBJ1-1
TGTGCCAGCTCCTTGCGGGTAGGCACTGAAGCTTTCTTT
CASSLRVGTEAFF
>TRBV3-1|many|17|TRBD2|TRBJ2-2
TGTGCCAGCAGCCAGCCTCATAGCGGGAGATCGACCGGGGAGCTGTTTTTT
CASSQPHSGRSTGELFF
>TRBV5-1|few|17|.|TRBJ1-4
TGCGCCAGCAGCTGGTCGCAGGAGGCCGCAACTAATGAAAAACTGTTTTTT
CASSWSQEAATNEKLFF
>TRBV2|.|17|TRBD1|TRBJ1-5
TGTGCCAGCACCCTCGGGACAGGGGGCTTACTAAATCAGCCCCAGCATTTT
CASTLGTGGLLNQPQHF
>TRBV29-1|.|12|TRBD1|TRBJ1-4
TGCAGCGCCCTAGGACAGGATGGAAAACTGTTTTTT
CSALGQDGKLFF
>TRBV12-3/TRBV12-4|few|12|.|TRBJ2-7
TGTGCCAGCAGCCATCAGGGTTACGAGCAGTACTTC
CASSHQGYEQYF
>TRBV15|few|15|.|TRBJ1-5
TGTGCCACCAGCAGAGATCGAGAGGGAATCAGGCCCCAGCATTTT
CATSRDREGIRPQHF
>TRBV12-3/TRBV12-4|many|14|.|TRBJ2-1
TGTGCCAGCAGTCCGACGGGAGACCAAAATGAGCAGTTCTTC
CASSPTGDQNEQFF
>TRBV28|once|15|TRBD1|TRBJ1-5
TGTGCCAGCAGGTCGGGACAGGGGGCGGTCCAGCCCCAGCATTTT
CASRSGQGAVQPQHF
>TRBV7-8|few|19|.|TRBJ2-6
TGTGCCAGCAGCTTAGTAGCGTCCAGGGGCCTGATATCGGCCAACGTCCTGACTTTC
CASSLVASRGLISANVLTF
>TRBV9|few|17|.|TRBJ1-1
TGTGCCAGCAGTGTCAATACTGGGGGGAGTTGGGACACTGAAGCTTTCTTT
CASSVNTGGSWDTEAFF
>TRBV24-1|many|15|TRBD1|TRBJ1-1
TGTGCCACCAGTGACCACCGACAGGGGCCCACTGAAGCTTTCTTT
CATSDHRQGPTEAFF
>TRBV6-1|many|14|.|TRBJ1-2
TGTGCCAGCAGTGATCACACAGGGAACTATGGCTACACCTTC
CASSDHTGNYGYTF
>TRBV30|many|16|.|TRBJ1-1
TGTGCCTGGAGTATAGAGGGGTCGACCTGGACAGTTGAAGCTTTCTTT
CAWSIEGSTWTVEAFF
>TRBV11-3|many|15|TRBD2|TRBJ2-2
TGTGCCAGCAGCTTAAAGACTAGCGGCACCGGGGAGCTGTTTTTT
CASSLKTSGTGELFF
>TRBV5-1|few|16|TRBD2|TRBJ2-3
TGCGCCAGCAGCTTTCCAGGGAGGGATGTGGGGCATACGCAGTATTTT
CASSFPGRDVGHTQYF
>TRBV28|many|15|.|TRBJ2-3
TGTGCCAGCAGGCCCGGAGGGCGGAGCACAGATACGCAGTATTTT
CASRPGGRSTDTQYF
>TRBV3-1|many|14|.|TRBJ1-5
TGTGCCGGCAGCCAAGGAAGACAAGGGCAGCCCCAGCATTTT
CAGSQGRQGQPQHF
>TRBV11-3|few|14|.|TRBJ2-5
TGTGCCAGCAGCTTAGTTGTAAGGAGGGAGACCCAGTACTTC
CASSLVVRRETQYF
>TRBV10-3|.|13|.|TRBJ1-2
TGTGCCATCAGTGAGTCCGAGGTGGGAGGCTACACCTTC
CAISESEVGGYTF
>TRBV9|.|15|TRBD1|TRBJ2-7
TGTGCCAGCAGCGCCACAGGGGCGACTACCTACGAGCAGTACTTC
CASSATGATTYEQYF
>TRBV6-5|few|16|.|TRBJ1-1
TGTGCCAGCAGTTACGGGGGTGGGGTAATGAACACTGAAGCTTTCTTT
CASSYGGGVMNTEAFF
>TRBV24-1|many|15|.|TRBJ2-1
TGTGCCACCAGTGATTTGGCGGGACCGGACAATGAGCAGTTCTTC
CATSDLAGPDNEQFF
>TRBV7-8|many|13|.|TRBJ2-7
TGTGCCAGCAGCTCCACCGGGAATAGAGAGCAGTACTTC
CASSSTGNREQYF
>TRBV6-1|.|14|.|TRBJ1-4
TGTGCCAGCAGTACACTTGCAACTAATGAAAAACTGTTTTTT
CASSTLATNEKLFF
>TRBV5-1|many|15|TRBD2|TRBJ2-1
TGCGCCAGCAGCTTTACTAGCGGGAGAGGCAATGAGCAGTTCTTC
CASSFTSGRGNEQFF
>TRBV19|few|17|TRBD2|TRBJ2-3
TGTGCCAGTAGTATAAGGTCGACTAGCGGGAACACAGATACGCAGTATTTT
CASSIRSTSGNTDTQYF
>TRBV5-1|few|15|TRBD2|TRBJ2-7
TGCGCCAGCAGCTTGCAAGCGGGAGGGTTCTACGAGCAGTACTTC
CASSLQAGGFYEQYF
>TRBV5-6|few|16|.|TRBJ2-7
TGTGCCAGCAGCTTGGCCCAGACAACACGGACCTACGAGCAGTACTTC
CASSLAQTTRTYEQYF